This T cell receptor beta chain was obtained from a study of blood T cells in healthy people across ages (dated by TCRdb to between 2015 and 2016). For the wider study: Template switching captured roughly one uniquely barcoded TCR beta cDNA molecule per two T cells in model experiments. Four age groups were formed from the donors: young (average approximately 15 years), middle-aged (less than 40), aged (more than 55) and long-lived (82). Donors of different ages were randomly distributed across sequencing lanes to avoid experimental bias. For two donors (one aged 18 to 30 and one aged 80 or older), the study analyzed two additional independent replicas of 1 million unique cDNA reads from the same blood draw. Using deep sequencing normalized with unique cDNA molecular identifiers, the study measured how TCR beta repertoire diversity changes with age.

The approximately 39 donors, aged roughly 6 to 100 years, were systemically healthy Caucasian individuals from Russia. About 10 milliliters of peripheral blood were collected from each donor into EDTA-treated Vacutainer tubes. Ficoll-Paque density-gradient centrifugation was used to isolate PBMCs, with at least 7 million obtained per sample. Trizol reagent was used to extract total RNA from PBMCs, with at least 5.5 micrograms per sample. For every donor, an aliquot of PBMCs went through flow cytometry to measure the percentages of naive CD45RAhigh/CD27high T cells. A note on this clonotype: Its antigen specificity is not known. No per-base quality is available; no much larger clone lies one base away.

The library was built by means of 5' RACE. The instrument given in TCRdb is Illumina HiSeq 2500. A second roughly 6 to 11 cycle PCR used a sample-barcoded 5' primer and a J-beta primer mix. A unique molecular identifier was introduced onto each TCR beta cDNA molecule by a template-switch 5' adaptor carrying 12 random nucleotides. Each sample yielded at least 2.5 million CDR3-containing paired-end reads. The Mint cDNA synthesis kit, primed by a TRBC-specific oligonucleotide, was used to synthesize first-strand cDNA from all RNA. Following uracil-DNA glycosylase treatment, a first 18-cycle PCR with universal primers M1SS and BC2_uni_R was performed on all cDNA. The authors' analysis ran thus. For normalization, 1 million high-quality reads, each with a distinct molecular identifier, were randomly selected from each sample. Instead of being binned into consensus sequences, reads with shared molecular identifiers were discarded. MiTCR, with a Q25 quality threshold and the strictest error-elimination algorithm, was used for CDR3 identification, clonotype clustering and error correction. A nonparametric unseen species model with Euler transformation was used to estimate lower-bound total TCR beta diversity. TCRdb trimmed public reads at Q25 via fastp, called clones via MiXCR and kept in-frame beta chains. When rows share a CDR3 protein, they turn into one entry using the most common DNA and genes. These V and J calls rely on TCRdb rather than the paper's analysis. This sample comprises hundreds of thousands of distinct CDR3 sequences, 44% of them detected only once. The top ten hold about a fifth of the sample.

What the study reported, not specific to this receptor: Compared with the aged group, the long-lived group had more naive CD4+ T cells, fewer expanded clones and increased TCR diversity, a pattern suggesting age selection. Observed TCR beta diversity per million T cells fell roughly linearly with age, and a significant reduction was already apparent by age approximately 41. Observed TCR beta diversity correlated strongly with the percentage of naive T cells measured by flow cytometry. Because profiling used bulk unsorted PBMCs, naive and antigen-experienced compartments could not be compared conclusively. Total diversity estimates from one million sequenced T cells were considered lower bounds and underestimates. The CMV infection status of donors was not known, potentially confounding age-related changes in expanded clonotypes.

Counted from cysteine to phenylalanine, this CDR3 has 11 amino acids. The kept DNA is CDR3 alone, 33 bases in frame from the first base. Reading the germline V gene gives CDR1 SQVTM and CDR2 ANQGSEA. V and J are trimmed by 7 bases and 9 bases, and the gene matches miss 2 bases of the junction. Rearrangement joined TRBV29-1 to TRBJ2-1; TRBD1 fits 11 bases in the junction. Source material: blood. The TCR sequence derives from a man aged 55 to 70 in good health. The CDR3 reads as follows: CSGTGGTEQFF. In nucleotides, the sequence is TGCAGCGGGACAGGGGGCACTGAGCAGTTCTTC.